A selection of T cell receptor beta chains follows, all from one sample in a study of CD8 T cells in ankylosing spondylitis. Each CDR3 protein is one row after TCRdb ran MiXCR on the 5' RACE reads. The table has some 340,000 distinct CDR3 sequences, roughly 14% seen once; the top ten hold 0.85% to 1.4%. Sequencing was carried out using blood, either unsorted or a sorted T cell fraction (not recorded which). These receptors were taken from a male donor with ankylosing spondylitis or in good health (not recorded which). The CDR3 runs from the conserved cysteine through the conserved F or W. D genes are given only for firm matches. A row's size may be missing; if present it is once, few, many or a size class.

clone_size: many
v_call: TRBV20-1
j_call: TRBJ1-1
d_call: NA
cdr3_aa: CSAPAGGSGTEAFF
cdr3_nt: TGCAGTGCCCCAGCCGGGGGCTCGGGCACTGAAGCTTTCTTT

clone_size: many
v_call: TRBV7-2
j_call: TRBJ2-1
d_call: NA
cdr3_aa: CASSLRLPDEQFF
cdr3_nt: TGTGCCAGCAGCTTACGGCTACCTGATGAGCAGTTCTTC

clone_size: NA
v_call: TRBV20-1
j_call: TRBJ2-1
d_call: TRBD2
cdr3_aa: CSATSDSSYNEQFF
cdr3_nt: TGCAGTGCAACTAGCGACAGCTCCTACAATGAGCAGTTCTTC

clone_size: many
v_call: TRBV11-2
j_call: TRBJ1-1
d_call: NA
cdr3_aa: CASSLDAKTEAFF
cdr3_nt: TGTGCCAGCAGCTTAGACGCTAAAACCGAAGCTTTCTTT

clone_size: few
v_call: TRBV10-3
j_call: TRBJ2-1
d_call: TRBD2
cdr3_aa: CAMWAGGNNEQFF
cdr3_nt: TGTGCCATGTGGGCGGGAGGTAACAATGAGCAGTTCTTC

clone_size: NA
v_call: TRBV2
j_call: TRBJ2-2
d_call: NA
cdr3_aa: CASKPGQGWTGELFF
cdr3_nt: TGTGCCAGCAAACCAGGGCAGGGATGGACCGGGGAGCTGTTTTTT

clone_size: few
v_call: TRBV5-1
j_call: TRBJ1-1
d_call: NA
cdr3_aa: CASSLQGPNTEAFF
cdr3_nt: TGCGCCAGCAGCTTGCAGGGCCCGAACACTGAAGCTTTCTTT

clone_size: NA
v_call: TRBV12-3/TRBV12-4
j_call: TRBJ2-5
d_call: NA
cdr3_aa: CASSSVGAKTQYF
cdr3_nt: TGTGCCAGCAGTTCAGTGGGAGCAAAGACCCAGTACTTC

clone_size: NA
v_call: TRBV19
j_call: TRBJ2-6
d_call: NA
cdr3_aa: CASSISGFSGANVLTF
cdr3_nt: TGTGCCAGTAGTATTTCAGGCTTCTCTGGGGCCAACGTCCTGACTTTC

clone_size: NA
v_call: TRBV5-4
j_call: TRBJ2-6
d_call: NA
cdr3_aa: CASTKDSSGANVLTF
cdr3_nt: TGTGCCAGCACCAAAGACAGCTCTGGGGCCAACGTCCTGACTTTC

clone_size: few
v_call: TRBV30
j_call: TRBJ1-5
d_call: NA
cdr3_aa: CAWSRGKNNQPQHF
cdr3_nt: TGTGCCTGGAGCAGGGGTAAAAACAATCAGCCCCAGCATTTT

clone_size: NA
v_call: TRBV20-1
j_call: TRBJ2-2
d_call: TRBD1
cdr3_aa: CSAGQGATGELFF
cdr3_nt: TGCAGTGCGGGGCAGGGGGCAACCGGGGAGCTGTTTTTT

clone_size: NA
v_call: TRBV10-2
j_call: TRBJ1-1
d_call: TRBD1
cdr3_aa: CASSDRGHGTEAFF
cdr3_nt: TGCGCCAGCAGTGACAGGGGGCACGGGACTGAAGCTTTCTTT

clone_size: NA
v_call: TRBV7-9
j_call: TRBJ1-1
d_call: NA
cdr3_aa: CASRTDGDTFF
cdr3_nt: TGTGCCAGCAGGACAGACGGGGACACTTTCTTT

clone_size: NA
v_call: TRBV20-1
j_call: TRBJ1-2
d_call: NA
cdr3_aa: CSAREWAGLGGYTF
cdr3_nt: TGCAGTGCTAGAGAATGGGCTGGGCTAGGGGGCTACACCTTC

clone_size: few
v_call: TRBV7-9
j_call: TRBJ2-2
d_call: TRBD1
cdr3_aa: CASSPRLGQGAGELFF
cdr3_nt: TGTGCCAGCAGCCCGCGACTGGGACAGGGTGCCGGGGAGCTGTTTTTT

clone_size: NA
v_call: TRBV7-9
j_call: TRBJ1-2
d_call: TRBD1
cdr3_aa: CASSFDRVNYGYTF
cdr3_nt: TGTGCCAGCAGCTTCGACAGGGTTAACTATGGCTACACCTTC

clone_size: NA
v_call: TRBV4-1
j_call: TRBJ2-1
d_call: TRBD2
cdr3_aa: CASSPASGGAVKENEQFF
cdr3_nt: TGCGCCAGCAGCCCAGCTAGCGGGGGGGCCGTAAAAGAGAATGAGCAGTTCTTC

clone_size: NA
v_call: TRBV15
j_call: TRBJ2-5
d_call: NA
cdr3_aa: CATSRDLTAETQETQYF
cdr3_nt: TGTGCCACCAGCAGAGATCTTACCGCGGAAACTCAAGAGACCCAGTACTTC

clone_size: NA
v_call: TRBV18
j_call: TRBJ1-4
d_call: NA
cdr3_aa: CASSPIGSGGEKLFF
cdr3_nt: TGTGCCAGCTCACCAATCGGATCCGGGGGCGAAAAACTGTTTTTT

clone_size: few
v_call: TRBV5-1
j_call: TRBJ1-1
d_call: NA
cdr3_aa: CASSLRGSGEAFF
cdr3_nt: TGCGCCAGCAGCCTGCGGGGGAGTGGTGAAGCTTTCTTT

clone_size: NA
v_call: TRBV6-1
j_call: TRBJ2-1
d_call: TRBD2
cdr3_aa: CASTLTSGRNWNEQFF
cdr3_nt: TGTGCCAGCACCCTGACTAGCGGGAGGAATTGGAATGAGCAGTTCTTC

clone_size: few
v_call: TRBV20-1
j_call: TRBJ2-5
d_call: NA
cdr3_aa: CSASLTEQETQYF
cdr3_nt: TGCAGTGCTAGTTTGACTGAACAAGAGACCCAGTACTTC

clone_size: few
v_call: TRBV5-1
j_call: TRBJ2-6
d_call: NA
cdr3_aa: CASREADTGLTF
cdr3_nt: TGCGCCAGCAGGGAAGCCGACACCGGACTGACTTTC

clone_size: medium-sized
v_call: TRBV12-3/TRBV12-4
j_call: TRBJ1-2
d_call: NA
cdr3_aa: CASGQTQEFSGYTF
cdr3_nt: TGTGCCAGCGGGCAGACACAGGAATTCAGCGGCTACACCTTC

clone_size: NA
v_call: TRBV5-6
j_call: TRBJ2-1
d_call: TRBD2
cdr3_aa: CASSLGFKAGLYNEQFF
cdr3_nt: TGTGCCAGCAGCTTAGGCTTCAAAGCGGGATTATACAATGAGCAGTTCTTC

clone_size: NA
v_call: TRBV12-3/TRBV12-4
j_call: TRBJ2-2
d_call: NA
cdr3_aa: CASSFPAGAYTGELFF
cdr3_nt: TGTGCCAGCAGTTTCCCCGCAGGGGCCTACACCGGGGAGCTGTTTTTT

clone_size: NA
v_call: TRBV20-1
j_call: TRBJ2-1
d_call: TRBD2
cdr3_aa: CSARDRLAGLREQFF
cdr3_nt: TGCAGTGCTAGAGATAGGCTAGCGGGACTACGTGAGCAGTTCTTC

clone_size: few
v_call: TRBV12-5
j_call: TRBJ1-1
d_call: NA
cdr3_aa: CASGLQFTEAFF
cdr3_nt: TGTGCTAGTGGCCTCCAGTTCACTGAAGCTTTCTTT

clone_size: NA
v_call: TRBV3-1
j_call: TRBJ1-5
d_call: NA
cdr3_aa: CAAATYQPQHF
cdr3_nt: TGTGCCGCGGCGACTTATCAGCCCCAGCATTTT

clone_size: NA
v_call: TRBV2
j_call: TRBJ1-5
d_call: TRBD1
cdr3_aa: CASSLTGMSNQPQHF
cdr3_nt: TGTGCCAGCAGTTTGACAGGGATGAGCAATCAGCCCCAGCATTTT